This T cell receptor beta chain was documented in a study of early T cells in non-severe SARS-CoV-2 infection. Looking at the study overall: Investigators sequenced bulk RNA drawn from unsorted whole blood, and chains remained unpaired.

This clonotype has at least ten counts. Trimming stripped 1 base from V and 1 base from J, with 16 bases between. In germline, CDR1 is LGHNA, CDR2 YNFKEQ. The CDR3 runs 17 residues. TCRdb analysed the 5' RACE reads with MiXCR anew, one entry per CDR3 protein. The table has 45,000 to 70,000 distinct CDR3 sequences, 6% to 7% seen once. The origin of this receptor is an adult who was a healthcare worker with PCR-confirmed SARS-CoV-2 infection or an uninfected control (not recorded which). The rearrangement uses TRBV4-2 and TRBJ1-2; D uncertain. The sample taken for sequencing was whole blood. The DNA for the CDR3 is TGTGCCAGCAGCCAAGCTAACGACATCGAATTTAACTATGGCTACACCTTC. The encoded protein is CASSQANDIEFNYGYTF.